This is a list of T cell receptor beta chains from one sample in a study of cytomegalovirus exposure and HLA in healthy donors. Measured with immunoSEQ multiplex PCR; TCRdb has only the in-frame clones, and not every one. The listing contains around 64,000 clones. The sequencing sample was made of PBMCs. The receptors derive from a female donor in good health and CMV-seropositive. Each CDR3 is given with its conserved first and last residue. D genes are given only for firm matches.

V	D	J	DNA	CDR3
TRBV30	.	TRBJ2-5	TGTGCCTGGAGCCCCGTCGGAGAGACCCAGTACTTC	CAWSPVGETQYF
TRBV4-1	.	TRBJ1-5	TGCGCCAGCAGCCATCACTCGGGACCGGGGGGATCCAATCAGCCCCAGCATTTT	CASSHHSGPGGSNQPQHF
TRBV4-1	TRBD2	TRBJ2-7	TGCGCCAGCAGCCGGACTAGCGTCCTCTACGAGCAGTACTTC	CASSRTSVLYEQYF
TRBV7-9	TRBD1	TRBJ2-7	TGTGCCAGCAGCTTGGGGACAGGTCTCTACGAGCAGTACTTC	CASSLGTGLYEQYF
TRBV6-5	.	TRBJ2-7	TGTGCCAGCAATAGGGTGGGAGAAGTGCGCGAGCAGTACTTC	CASNRVGEVREQYF
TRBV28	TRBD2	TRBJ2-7	TGTGCCACAGCGGGGGGATACTCCTACGAGCAGTACTTC	CATAGGYSYEQYF
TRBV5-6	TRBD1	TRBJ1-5	TGTGCCAGCAGCTTTGGTTCCTGGACAGGGGTAGATCAGCCCCAGCATTTT	CASSFGSWTGVDQPQHF
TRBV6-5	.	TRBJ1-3	TGTGCCAGCAGTTACTCGACAGGAGGAAACACCATATATTTT	CASSYSTGGNTIYF
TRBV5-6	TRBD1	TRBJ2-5	TGTGCCAGCAGCTTAAGACAGGGCCCGGAGACCCAGTACTTC	CASSLRQGPETQYF
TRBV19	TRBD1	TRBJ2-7	TGTGCCAGTAGTATGGCAGGGGGCCACGCCTACGAGCAGTACTTC	CASSMAGGHAYEQYF
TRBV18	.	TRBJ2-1	TGTGCCAGCTCACCAGGACAGCCATCTAACTCCTACAATGAGCAGTTCTTC	CASSPGQPSNSYNEQFF
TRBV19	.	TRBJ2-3	TGTGCCAGTAGACAGGTTAACACAGATACGCAGTATTTT	CASRQVNTDTQYF
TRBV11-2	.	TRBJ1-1	TGTGCCAGCAGCCTATTGAACACTGAAGCTTTCTTT	CASSLLNTEAFF
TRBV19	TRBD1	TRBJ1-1	TGTGCCACCCAGGAGGGGACAGGGGACTTGAACACTGAAGCTTTCTTT	CATQEGTGDLNTEAFF
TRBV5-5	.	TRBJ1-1	TGTGCCAGCAGCCAAGGTGCCGTTCACAGGCTGAACACTGAAGCTTTCTTT	CASSQGAVHRLNTEAFF
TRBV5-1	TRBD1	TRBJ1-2	TGCGCCAGCAGCGTGGACAGGGACCTATATGGCTACACCTTC	CASSVDRDLYGYTF
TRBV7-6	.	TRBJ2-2	TGTGCCAGCAGCCCAAGCGGAGGCTACACCGGGGAGCTGTTTTTT	CASSPSGGYTGELFF
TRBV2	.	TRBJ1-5	TGTGCCAGCAGTGTAACAGACAATCAGCCCCAGCATTTT	CASSVTDNQPQHF
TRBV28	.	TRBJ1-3	TGTGCCAGCAGTTTTGTCGGAGGAGGGCCCGGGGGAAACACCATATATTTT	CASSFVGGGPGGNTIYF
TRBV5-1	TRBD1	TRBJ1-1	TGCGCCAGCAGTCTGGACAGGATGGATTTCTTT	CASSLDRMDFF
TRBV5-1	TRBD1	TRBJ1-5	TGCGCCAGCAGCCGGACAGGGGATAGCAATCAGCACCAGCATTTT	CASSRTGDSNQHQHF
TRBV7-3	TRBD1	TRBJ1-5	TGTGCCAGCAGCCCGGGAATCGTAGACAGGGGGCGGCAGCCCCAGCATTTT	CASSPGIVDRGRQPQHF
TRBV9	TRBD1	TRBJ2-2	TGTGCCAGCAGCGTCGGACAGGGGGCGCTGAATACCGGGGAGCTGTTTTTT	CASSVGQGALNTGELFF
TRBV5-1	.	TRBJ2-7	TGCGCCAGCAGCTTGGCTGACTTCCACTACGAGCAGTACTTC	CASSLADFHYEQYF
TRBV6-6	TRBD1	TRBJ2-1	TGTGCCAGCAGTTACCCCGGGACAGGGATTAGGAATGAGCAGTTCTTC	CASSYPGTGIRNEQFF
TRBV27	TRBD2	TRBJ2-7	TGTGCCAGCAGTCCGCAGACGGGAGGCTCCTACGAGCAGTACTTC	CASSPQTGGSYEQYF
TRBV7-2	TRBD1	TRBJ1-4	TGTGCCAGCAGCTCCCTCGGACAGGGGCGGGGTGAAAAACTGTTTTTT	CASSSLGQGRGEKLFF
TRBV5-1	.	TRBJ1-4	TGCGCCAGCAGCTTGGATCCAGGCTCTAATGAAAAACTGTTTTTT	CASSLDPGSNEKLFF
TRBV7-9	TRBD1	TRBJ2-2	TGTGCCGGTCCTTTAACAGGGGGCGCCGGGACCGGGGAGCTGTTTTTT	CAGPLTGGAGTGELFF